The subject of this entry is one T cell receptor (beta chain). The antigen is not known. CDR3 length: 14 residues. V was trimmed by 2 bases and J by 0 bases, leaving 5 bases between them. Germline assignment: CDR1 PRHDT and CDR2 FYEKMQ (reference sequence). This sample is part of a study of cytomegalovirus exposure and HLA in healthy donors. Study-wide findings and caveats: It was 150 to 200 TCR beta chains that were listed as cytomegalovirus-associated.

Produced via immunoSEQ multiplex PCR; TCRdb's table is partial and in-frame only. The repertoire holds about 60,000 clones, with 95% as singletons. The sequence derives from a woman aged 18-29 years in good health and CMV-seropositive. Input material: PBMCs. This chain connects TRBV13 to TRBJ1-3; D gene unclear. CDR3 amino acids: CASSLPSSGNTIYF. The CDR3 nucleotides are TGTGCCAGCAGCTTACCATCCTCTGGAAACACCATATATTTT.